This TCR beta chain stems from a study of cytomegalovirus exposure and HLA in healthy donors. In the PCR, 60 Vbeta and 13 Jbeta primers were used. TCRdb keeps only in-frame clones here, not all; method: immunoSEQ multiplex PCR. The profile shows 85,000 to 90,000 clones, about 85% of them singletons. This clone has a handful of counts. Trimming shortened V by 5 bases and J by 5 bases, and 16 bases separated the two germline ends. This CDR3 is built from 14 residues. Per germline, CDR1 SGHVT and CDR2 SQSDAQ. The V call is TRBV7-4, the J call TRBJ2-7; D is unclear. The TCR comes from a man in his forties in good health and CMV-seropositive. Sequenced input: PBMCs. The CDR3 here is CASSPTLRSHEQYF. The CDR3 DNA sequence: TGTGCCAGCAGCCCTACTTTGAGAAGCCACGAGCAGTACTTC. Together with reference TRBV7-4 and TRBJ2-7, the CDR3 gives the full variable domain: GAGVSQSPRYKVAKRGRDVALRCDSISGHVTLYWYRQTLGQGSEVLTYSQSDAQRDKSGRPSGRFSAERPERSVSTLKIQRTEQGDSAVYLCASSPTLRSHEQYFGPGTRLTVT.